The rows below give T cell receptor beta chains drawn from one sample of a study of tumor and adjacent non-tumor tissue in lung cancer. TCRdb re-called the multiplex PCR reads with MiXCR, one entry per CDR3 protein. The repertoire holds about 76,000 distinct CDR3 sequences, 65% to 75% seen once, with approximately 12% in the top ten. The sequenced material came from lung tumor tissue. The receptors come from a woman in her sixties or seventies with non-small cell lung cancer. CDR3s include the opening cysteine and the closing phenylalanine or tryptophan.

J: TRBJ2-3; V: TRBV5-1; CDR3: CASSRSSGADTDTQYF
J: TRBJ2-1; V: TRBV29-1; CDR3: CSVAHGDMGLVGGEQLF
J: TRBJ1-2; V: TRBV4-1; CDR3: CASNQAYSGHLDYGYTF
J: TRBJ2-5; V: TRBV20-1; CDR3: CSARQDRGRRVETQYF
J: TRBJ1-5; V: TRBV12-3/TRBV12-4; CDR3: CASSDAGTGNWKSNQPQHF
J: TRBJ2-3; V: TRBV5-1; CDR3: CASSFNPGQRVNTDTQYF
J: TRBJ2-7; V: TRBV6-1; CDR3: CASVGLAGYEQYF
J: TRBJ2-1; V: TRBV12-3/TRBV12-4; CDR3: CASRPRLAGGGERFF
J: TRBJ1-5; V: TRBV25-1; CDR3: CASNEWTGDKPQHF
J: TRBJ1-1; V: TRBV10-3; CDR3: CVIRETGRGAAFF
J: TRBJ2-7; V: TRBV6-2/TRBV6-3; CDR3: CASSGRNCEQYF
J: TRBJ2-7; V: TRBV28; CDR3: CASSISTQIYEQYF
J: TRBJ2-7; V: TRBV4-1; CDR3: CASSQERTGLYF
J: TRBJ2-6; V: TRBV5-4; CDR3: CANGNPAAGANVLTF